The 6 T cell receptor beta chains below all came from one sample that was sequenced in a study of blood T cell repertoires in COVID-19. Here immunoSEQ multiplex PCR was the method, and the copy in TCRdb shows in-frame clones only, minus some. The repertoire holds about 310,000 clones, with 75% to 90% as singletons. The sample was PBMCs or T cells enriched from blood (not recorded which). These receptor sequences come from a woman aged 40-49 years who had recovered from COVID-19.

There are a few counts of this clone. The genes are TRBV7-9 and TRBJ2-5, with D unclear. Germline V gene sequence: CDR1 SEHNR, CDR2 FQNEAQ (reference sequence). This CDR3 is built from 11 residues. V lost 4 bases and J lost 5, with 5 bases in between. The CDR3 sequence is CASSSGETQYF. Here the CDR3 DNA reads TGTGCCAGCAGCTCCGGGGAGACCCAGTACTTC.

The rearrangement uses TRBV18 and TRBJ1-1; D is possibly TRBD1 (6 bases). The length of the CDR3 is 15 residues. V lost 5 bases and J 2 bases, leaving 15 bases between the germline ends. CDR1 and CDR2 (germline): KGHSH, LQKENI. The CDR3 here is CASSSSGTHNTEAFF. CDR3 nucleotide sequence: TGTGCCAGCTCATCCTCCGGGACACACAACACTGAAGCTTTCTTT.

The genes are TRBV6-6 and TRBJ1-5; the D gene is possibly TRBD1 (5 bases). The CDR3 totals 15 residues. V was pared by 2 bases and J by 5 bases, with 13 bases between. Germline V gene data show CDR1 as MNHNY and CDR2 as SVGAGI (reference sequence). The CDR3 region is CASSYEAGVYQPQHF. As DNA, the CDR3 is TGTGCCAGCAGTTACGAGGCGGGGGTTTATCAGCCCCAGCATTTT.

The chain employs TRBV9 and TRBJ2-2, with 13 bases aligning to TRBD2. This CDR3 is 17 amino acids long. J lost 0 bases, V lost 4 bases, and 3 bases had no gene match. Germline lookup yields CDR1 SGDLS and CDR2 YYNGEE. In DNA form, the CDR3 reads TGTGCCAGCAGCCTCGGGACTAGCGGGACGAACACCGGGGAGCTGTTTTTT. Its translation: CASSLGTSGTNTGELFF.

The rearrangement joins TRBV24-1 to TRBJ2-5; D is possibly TRBD2 (5 bases). Between the trimmed V and J ends, which lost 4 bases and 4 bases, there was a span of 9 bases. Germline lookup yields CDR1 KGHDR and CDR2 SFDVKD. The CDR3 consists of 13 residues. The DNA for the CDR3 is TGTGCCACCAGTGAGGGAGCCCCAGAGACCCAGTACTTC. Its translation is CATSEGAPETQYF.

The chain has TRBV28 and TRBJ2-2, with 8 positions matching TRBD2. The junction had 5 bases not matched to a gene; V was cut back by 2 bases and J by 3 bases. The CDR3 is 16 residues long. Germline V lookup: CDR1 MDHEN, CDR2 SYDVKM. The CDR3 protein is CASSLGAGGYTGELFF. Written as DNA, the CDR3 is TGTGCCAGCAGTTTAGGGGCGGGGGGCTACACCGGGGAGCTGTTTTTT.